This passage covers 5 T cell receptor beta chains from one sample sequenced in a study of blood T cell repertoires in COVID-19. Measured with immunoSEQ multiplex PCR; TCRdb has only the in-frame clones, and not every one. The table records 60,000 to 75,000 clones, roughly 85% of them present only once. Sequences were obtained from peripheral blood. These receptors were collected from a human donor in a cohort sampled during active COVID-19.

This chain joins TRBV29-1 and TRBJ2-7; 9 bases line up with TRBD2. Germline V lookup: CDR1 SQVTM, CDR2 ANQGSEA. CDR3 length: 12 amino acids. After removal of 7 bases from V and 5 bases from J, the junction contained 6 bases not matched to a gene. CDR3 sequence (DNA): TGCAGCGGGAGACTAGCGGCCCACGAGCAGTACTTC. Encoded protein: CSGRLAAHEQYF.

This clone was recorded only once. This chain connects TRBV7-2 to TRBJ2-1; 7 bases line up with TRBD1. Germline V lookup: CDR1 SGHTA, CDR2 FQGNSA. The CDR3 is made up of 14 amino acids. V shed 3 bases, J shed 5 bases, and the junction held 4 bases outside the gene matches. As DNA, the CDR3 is TGTGCCAGCAGCTTCGGGACAGAAGACAATGAGCAGTTCTTC. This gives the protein CASSFGTEDNEQFF.

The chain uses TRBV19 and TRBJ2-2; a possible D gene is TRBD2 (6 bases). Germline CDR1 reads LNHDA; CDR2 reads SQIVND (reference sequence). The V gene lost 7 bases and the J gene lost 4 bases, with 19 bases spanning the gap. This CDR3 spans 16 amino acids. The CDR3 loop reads CASTQPRRERTGELFF. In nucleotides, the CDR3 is TGTGCCAGTACCCAACCCCGCCGGGAGCGCACCGGGGAGCTGTTTTTT.

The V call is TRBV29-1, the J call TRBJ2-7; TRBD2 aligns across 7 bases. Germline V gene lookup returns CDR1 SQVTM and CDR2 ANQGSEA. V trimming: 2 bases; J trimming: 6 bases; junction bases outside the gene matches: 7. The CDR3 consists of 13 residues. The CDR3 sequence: CSVETAPGGEQYF. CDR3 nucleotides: TGCAGCGTTGAAACAGCCCCGGGGGGCGAGCAGTACTTC.

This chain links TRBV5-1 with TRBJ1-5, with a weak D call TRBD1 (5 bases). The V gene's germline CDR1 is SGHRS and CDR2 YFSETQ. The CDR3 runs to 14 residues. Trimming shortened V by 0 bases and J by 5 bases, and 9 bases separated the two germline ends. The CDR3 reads CASSLGGLDQPQHF. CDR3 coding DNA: TGCGCCAGCAGCTTGGGGGGCTTAGATCAGCCCCAGCATTTT.